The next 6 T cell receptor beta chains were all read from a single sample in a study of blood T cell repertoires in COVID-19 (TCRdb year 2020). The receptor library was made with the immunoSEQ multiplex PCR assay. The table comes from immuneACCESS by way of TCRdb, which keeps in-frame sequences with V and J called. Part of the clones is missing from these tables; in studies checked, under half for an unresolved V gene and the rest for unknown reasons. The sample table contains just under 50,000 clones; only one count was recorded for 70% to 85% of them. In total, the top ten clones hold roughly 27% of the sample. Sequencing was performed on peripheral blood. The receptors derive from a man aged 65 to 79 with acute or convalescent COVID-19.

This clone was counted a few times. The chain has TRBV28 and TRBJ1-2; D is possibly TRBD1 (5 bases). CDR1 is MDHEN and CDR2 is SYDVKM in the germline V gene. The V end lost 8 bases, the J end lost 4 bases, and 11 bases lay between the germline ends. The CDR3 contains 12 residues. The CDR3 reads CASWGGTYGYTF. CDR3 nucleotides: TGTGCCAGCTGGGGGGGAACCTATGGCTACACCTTC.

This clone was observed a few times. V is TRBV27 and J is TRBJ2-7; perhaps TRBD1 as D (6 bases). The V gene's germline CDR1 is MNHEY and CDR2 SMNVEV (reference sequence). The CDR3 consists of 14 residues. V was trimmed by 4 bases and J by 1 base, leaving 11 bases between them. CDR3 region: CASSSNRDSYEQYF. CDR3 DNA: TGTGCCAGCAGTTCGAACAGGGATTCCTACGAGCAGTACTTC.

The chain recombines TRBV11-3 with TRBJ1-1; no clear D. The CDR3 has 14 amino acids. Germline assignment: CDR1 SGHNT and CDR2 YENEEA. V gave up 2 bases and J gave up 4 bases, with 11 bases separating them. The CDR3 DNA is TGTGCCAGCAGCTTATATTTTTCGGGCACTGAAGCTTTCTTT. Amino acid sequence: CASSLYFSGTEAFF. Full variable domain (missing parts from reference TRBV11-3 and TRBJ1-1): EAGVVQSPRYKIIEKKQPVAFWCNPISGHNTLYWYLQNLGQGPELLIRYENEEAVDDSQLPKDRFSAERLKGVDSTLKIQPAELGDSAVYLCASSLYFSGTEAFFGQGTRLTVV.

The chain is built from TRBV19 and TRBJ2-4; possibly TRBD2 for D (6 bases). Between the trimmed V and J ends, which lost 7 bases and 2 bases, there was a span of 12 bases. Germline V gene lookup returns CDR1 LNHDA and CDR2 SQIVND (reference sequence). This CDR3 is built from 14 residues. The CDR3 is CASNGGTTKNIQYF. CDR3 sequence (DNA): TGTGCCAGTAATGGGGGGACCACCAAAAACATTCAGTACTTC.

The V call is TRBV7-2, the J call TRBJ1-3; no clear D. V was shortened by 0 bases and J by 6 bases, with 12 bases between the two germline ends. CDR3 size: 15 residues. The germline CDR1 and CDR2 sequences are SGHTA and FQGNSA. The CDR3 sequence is CASSLASGLSNTIYF. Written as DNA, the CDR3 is TGTGCCAGCAGCTTAGCGTCCGGACTTTCAAACACCATATATTTT.

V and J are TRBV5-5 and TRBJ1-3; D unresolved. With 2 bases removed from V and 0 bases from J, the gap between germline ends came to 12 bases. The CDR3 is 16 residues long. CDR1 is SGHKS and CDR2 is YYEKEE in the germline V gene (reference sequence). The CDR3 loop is CASSFGPASSGNTIYF. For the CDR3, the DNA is TGTGCCAGCAGCTTTGGTCCCGCGAGCTCTGGAAACACCATATATTTT.